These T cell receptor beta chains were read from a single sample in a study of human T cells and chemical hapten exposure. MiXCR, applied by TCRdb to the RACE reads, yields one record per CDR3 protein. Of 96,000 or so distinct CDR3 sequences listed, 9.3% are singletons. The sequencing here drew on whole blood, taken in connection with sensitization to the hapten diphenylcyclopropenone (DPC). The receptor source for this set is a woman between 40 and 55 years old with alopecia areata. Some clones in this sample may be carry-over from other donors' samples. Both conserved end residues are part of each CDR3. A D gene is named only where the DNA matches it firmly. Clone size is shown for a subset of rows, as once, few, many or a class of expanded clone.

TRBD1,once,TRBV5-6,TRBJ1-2,TGTGCCAGCAGCTTGTTACGTGGGGGACAGCCCCCTAACTATGGCTACACCTTC,CASSLLRGGQPPNYGYTF
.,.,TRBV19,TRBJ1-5,TGTGCCAGTCGCCCCCCAGAGGGCAGGGCCAATCAGCCCCAGCATTTT,CASRPPEGRANQPQHF
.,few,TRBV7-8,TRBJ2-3,TGTGCCAGCAGCTTAGCCTTCCGGGCTACGCAGTATTTT,CASSLAFRATQYF
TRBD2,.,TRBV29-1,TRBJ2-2,TGCAGCATATGGGAGCGGGAGCACACCGGGGAGCTGTTTTTT,CSIWEREHTGELFF
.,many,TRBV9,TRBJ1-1,TGTGCCAGCAGCGTATTAGGAGAGCTGGGCACTGAAGCTTTCTTT,CASSVLGELGTEAFF
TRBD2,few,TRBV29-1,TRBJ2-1,TGCAGCGCGGGACTAGCGGGAAATGAGCAGTTCTTC,CSAGLAGNEQFF
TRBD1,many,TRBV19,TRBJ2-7,TGTGCCAGTAGTATAGGGACAGGCTACGAGCAGTACTTC,CASSIGTGYEQYF
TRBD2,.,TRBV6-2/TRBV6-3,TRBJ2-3,TGTGCCAGCAGTGGACTAGCCGGCACAGATACGCAGTATTTT,CASSGLAGTDTQYF
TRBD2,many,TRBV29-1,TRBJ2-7,TGCAGCGTTGGGCTACGACTAGCGAACTACGAGCAGTACTTC,CSVGLRLANYEQYF
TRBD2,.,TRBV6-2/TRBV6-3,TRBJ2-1,TGTGCCAGCAACCCTAGCGGGAGGGCCGGTGAGCAGTTCTTC,CASNPSGRAGEQFF
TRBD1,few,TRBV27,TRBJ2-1,TGTGCCAGCAGTCCCCTTGGGGGGACAGGGACCTACAATGAGCAGTTCTTC,CASSPLGGTGTYNEQFF
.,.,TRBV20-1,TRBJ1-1,TGCAGTGCTAGTGAGCAGACGAACACTGAAGCTTTCTTT,CSASEQTNTEAFF
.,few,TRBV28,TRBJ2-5,TGTGCCAGCAGTTCAGAGACCCAGTACTTC,CASSSETQYF
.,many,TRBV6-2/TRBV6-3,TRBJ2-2,TGTGCCAGCAGTCCCCAGGGGGGCCCGGACACCGGGGAGCTGTTTTTT,CASSPQGGPDTGELFF
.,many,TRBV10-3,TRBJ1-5,TGTGCCATCAGCAGGGGCTCGGACAATCAGCCCCAGCATTTT,CAISRGSDNQPQHF
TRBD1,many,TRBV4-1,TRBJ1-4,TGCGCCAGCAGCCAAGATATGGGGACAGAGGAAACAACTAATGAAAAACTGTTTTTT,CASSQDMGTEETTNEKLFF
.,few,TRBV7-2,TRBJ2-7,TGTGCCAGCAGCTACCCCAGGCGGGGCGAGCAGTACTTC,CASSYPRRGEQYF
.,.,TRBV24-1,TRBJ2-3,TGTGCCACCAGTGATCTATCCGGTAACACAGATACGCAGTATTTT,CATSDLSGNTDTQYF
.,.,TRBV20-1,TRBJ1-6,TGCAGTGCTAGAAGCGGGGGCGGGTCACCCCTCCACTTT,CSARSGGGSPLHF
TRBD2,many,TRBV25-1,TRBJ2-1,TGTGCCAGCAGTCCGTTTAGCGGGAGGATCAACAATGAGCAGTTCTTC,CASSPFSGRINNEQFF
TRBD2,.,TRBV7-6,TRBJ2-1,TGTGCCAGCAGCAAATTAGCGGGAGCGGGCTTTCATGAGCAGTTCTTC,CASSKLAGAGFHEQFF
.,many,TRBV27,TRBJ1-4,TGTGCCAGCAGAGGGGTGGTAGACAGTAATGAAAAACTGTTTTTT,CASRGVVDSNEKLFF
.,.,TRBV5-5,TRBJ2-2,TGTGCCAGCAGTTTTGGACACCTGGCGAACACCGGGGAGCTGTTTTTT,CASSFGHLANTGELFF
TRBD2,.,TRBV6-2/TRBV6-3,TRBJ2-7,TGTGCCAGCAGAGAGGGACTAGCGGCCTACGAGCAGTACTTC,CASREGLAAYEQYF
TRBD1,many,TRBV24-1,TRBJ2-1,TGTGCCACCAGTGATGCCGGGACAGGGGACAACAATGAGCAGTTCTTC,CATSDAGTGDNNEQFF
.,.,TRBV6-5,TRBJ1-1,TGTGCCAGCAGTTACCCGAGGGGAGGTAGCACTGAAGCTTTCTTT,CASSYPRGGSTEAFF
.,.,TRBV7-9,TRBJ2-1,TGTGCCAGCAGCTTAGTTCGCGAGACAGCCGTTTACAATGAGCAGTTCTTC,CASSLVRETAVYNEQFF
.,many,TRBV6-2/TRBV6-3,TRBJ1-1,TGTGCCAGCAGTTACGTGGGGACTGAAGCTTTCTTT,CASSYVGTEAFF
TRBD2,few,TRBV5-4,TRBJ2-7,TGTGCCAGCAGCCCGCCCCGGGAGGTATACGAGCAGTACTTC,CASSPPREVYEQYF
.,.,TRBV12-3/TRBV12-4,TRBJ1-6,TGTGCCAGCAGTTTTCAGTCCCTAACGCCCCTCCACTTT,CASSFQSLTPLHF
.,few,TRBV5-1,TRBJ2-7,TGCGCCAGCAGCTTGGGAGACGCAAACGGGGAGCAGTACTTC,CASSLGDANGEQYF
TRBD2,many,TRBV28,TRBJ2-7,TGTGCCAGCAGTTTACCTAGCGGGACTTACGAGCAGTACTTC,CASSLPSGTYEQYF
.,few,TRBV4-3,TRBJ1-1,TGCGCCAGCAGCCAAGATGTAGGGAGCGGGAACACTGAAGCTTTCTTT,CASSQDVGSGNTEAFF
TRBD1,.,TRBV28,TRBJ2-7,TGTGCCAGCAGCACTCCGGGACAGGGGCGAGGCGAGCAGTACTTC,CASSTPGQGRGEQYF
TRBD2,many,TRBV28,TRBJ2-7,TGTGCCAGCAGTTTAGTAGCGGGAGGGAGGAACGAGCAGTACTTC,CASSLVAGGRNEQYF
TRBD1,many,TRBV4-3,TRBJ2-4,TGCGCCAGCAGCCAGGAAAGGGACAGAACCATTCAGTACTTC,CASSQERDRTIQYF
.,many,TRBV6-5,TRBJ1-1,TGTGCCAGCAGTTACTCGATTCGGAACACTGAAGCTTTCTTT,CASSYSIRNTEAFF
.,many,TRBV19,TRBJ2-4,TGTGCCAGTAGTATCGGCCTCCTAGCCAAAAACATTCAGTACTTC,CASSIGLLAKNIQYF
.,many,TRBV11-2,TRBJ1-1,TGTGCCAGCAGCCCGGGACACCCGATCGAAGCTTTCTTT,CASSPGHPIEAFF
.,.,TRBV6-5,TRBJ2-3,TGTGCCAGCAGTTACTCAAGGGGAAGCACAGATACGCAGTATTTT,CASSYSRGSTDTQYF
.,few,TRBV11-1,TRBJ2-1,TGTGCCAGCAGCTTAAACGGAGGGGTTGATGAGCAGTTCTTC,CASSLNGGVDEQFF
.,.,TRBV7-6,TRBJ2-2,TGTGCCAGCAGCCTAACGCTGGGCACCGGGGAGCTGTTTTTT,CASSLTLGTGELFF
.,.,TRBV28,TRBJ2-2,TGTGCCACCGGGAACACCGGGGAGCTGTTTTTT,CATGNTGELFF
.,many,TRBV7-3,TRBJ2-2,TGTGCCAGTCGGGCCAACACCGGGGAGCTGTTTTTT,CASRANTGELFF
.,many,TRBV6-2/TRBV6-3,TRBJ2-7,TGTGCCAGCAGTTACAGGGAATACTACGAGCAGTACTTC,CASSYREYYEQYF
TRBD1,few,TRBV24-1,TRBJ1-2,TGTGCCACCGGGAACAGGGGTGACTATGGCTACACCTTC,CATGNRGDYGYTF
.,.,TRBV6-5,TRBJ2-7,TGTGCCAGCAGTTACTCGAGTTCCCCGTCGGAGCAGTACTTC,CASSYSSSPSEQYF
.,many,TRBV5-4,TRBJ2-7,TGTGCCAGCAGCTTGGCCCCGGGGGACGAGCAGTACTTC,CASSLAPGDEQYF
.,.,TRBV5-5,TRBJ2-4,TGTGCCAGCAGTATGGCAGGGGAGAACATTCAGTACTTC,CASSMAGENIQYF
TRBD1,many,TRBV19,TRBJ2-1,TGTGCCAGTAGTATGGGACAGAACCTCAATGAGCAGTTCTTC,CASSMGQNLNEQFF
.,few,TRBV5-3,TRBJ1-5,TGTGCCAGAAGCGAGGACAGCTACAATCAGCCCCAGCATTTT,CARSEDSYNQPQHF
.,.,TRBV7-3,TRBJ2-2,TGTGCCAGCAGCTTATCAGGAAACACCGGGGAGCTGTTTTTT,CASSLSGNTGELFF
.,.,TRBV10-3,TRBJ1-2,TGTGCCATCAGTCCGGGACCAACCTATGGCTACACCTTC,CAISPGPTYGYTF